Below, 31 T cell receptor beta chains from the same sample are listed, as sequenced in a study of blood T cell repertoires in COVID-19. The table came from immunoSEQ multiplex PCR; TCRdb's copy has only in-frame clones and leaves some out. In the table there are under 130,000 clones, around 76% of which are singletons. What was sequenced was peripheral blood. The receptors derive from a woman in her sixties or seventies with acute or convalescent COVID-19.

This chain joins TRBV19 and TRBJ1-2; maybe TRBD1 (6 bases). Germline CDR1 LNHDA, CDR2 SQIVND (reference sequence). V lost 10 bases to trimming and J lost 7 bases, with 13 bases between them. The CDR3 has 11 residues. CDR3 coding DNA: TGTGCCACTGCAGGGGCCGGTGGCTACACCTTC. Protein product: CATAGAGGYTF.

This clone was detected once. The rearrangement links TRBV11-2 to TRBJ2-5; the match to TRBD2 covers 12 bases. This CDR3 contains 16 residues. Per germline, CDR1 SGHAT and CDR2 FQNNGV. Trimming removed 5 bases from V and 5 bases from J; junction bases left unmatched: 9. The CDR3, as DNA: TGTGCCAGCAGCATCCGGACTAGCGGGGCGGGGGAGACCCAGTACTTC. It yields the protein CASSIRTSGAGETQYF.

CDR3 coding DNA: TGCGCCAGCAGCTTGGCCCTTCTGGGGGGGAACACTGAAGCTTTCTTT. Translated, it gives CASSLALLGGNTEAFF. The chain carries TRBV5-1 and TRBJ1-1, with D possibly TRBD1 on 5 matching bases. This CDR3 is built from 16 residues. Trimming stripped 0 bases from V and 1 base from J, with 13 bases between. The germline V gene has CDR1 SGHRS and CDR2 YFSETQ.

This clone was found a few times. The chain links TRBV27 to TRBJ1-2; no definite D call. With 2 bases removed from V and 4 bases from J, the gap between germline ends came to 14 bases. This CDR3 spans 15 amino acids. CDR1 is MNHEY, CDR2 SMNVEV, per germline (reference sequence). The CDR3 coding sequence is TGTGCCAGCAGTTTACGGGGTATAGGGCTCTATGGCTACACCTTC. Encoded protein: CASSLRGIGLYGYTF.

This clone was detected only a few times. In the same sample, other DNA sequences code for this CDR3. This sequence joins TRBV4-3 and TRBJ2-5; 8 bases map to TRBD2. V was clipped by 0 bases and J by 5 bases; unmatched bases: 5. This CDR3 comprises 15 residues. Germline CDR1 is LGHNA and CDR2 is YSLEER. This CDR3 reads CASSQDDRGGETQYF. For the CDR3, the DNA is TGCGCCAGCAGCCAAGATGACCGGGGGGGGGAGACCCAGTACTTC.

This clone showed up just once. The chain uses TRBV7-2 and TRBJ1-2; D is perhaps TRBD1 (6 bases). Germline V lookup: CDR1 SGHTA, CDR2 FQGNSA. The CDR3 loop spans 14 amino acids. V lost 1 base to trimming and J lost 8 bases, with 14 bases between them. The CDR3 nucleotides read TGTGCCAGCAGCTTAGATTGGCAGGGGAAAGGCTACACCTTC. It yields the protein CASSLDWQGKGYTF.

The chain recombines TRBV6-2 or TRBV6-3 with TRBJ1-4; 9 bases fit TRBD1. V lost 6 bases to trimming and J lost 7 bases; unmatched junction nucleotides: 6. The CDR3 loop spans 14 amino acids. Looked up from germline, CDR1 is MNHEY and CDR2 is SVGEGT. CDR3 sequence: CASSEGQGAEKLFF. The CDR3 region has the DNA TGTGCCAGCAGCGAGGGACAGGGCGCTGAAAAACTGTTTTTT.

This clone occurred a few times. The CDR3 loop is CASSNPGTGGGRSYEQYF. In DNA, the CDR3 is TGTGCCAGCAGCAATCCAGGGACGGGAGGGGGGCGGTCCTACGAGCAGTACTTC. The rearrangement links TRBV7-2 to TRBJ2-7, with 8 nucleotides matching TRBD2. This CDR3 has 18 amino acids. CDR1 is SGHTA, CDR2 FQGNSA, per germline. V was pared by 5 bases and J by 1 base, with 16 bases of the junction left unmatched. The full variable domain, with the rest looked up from reference TRBV7-2 and TRBJ2-7, is GAGVSQSPSNKVTEKGKDVELRCDPISGHTALYWYRQSLGQGLEFLIYFQGNSAPDKSGLPSDRFSAERTGGSVSTLTIQRTQQEDSAVYLCASSNPGTGGGRSYEQYFGPGTRLTVT.

This clone turned up a few times. This chain links TRBV9 with TRBJ2-7; 9 nucleotides agree with TRBD1. Germline V lookup: CDR1 SGDLS, CDR2 YYNGEE. This CDR3 region has 15 residues. V trimming: 3 bases; J trimming: 1 base; junction bases outside the gene matches: 5. CDR3 bases: TGTGCCAGCAGCGCCGCCGGACAGGGGTCCTACGAGCAGTACTTC. Translating it yields CASSAAGQGSYEQYF.

The genes are TRBV18 and TRBJ1-5; 7 bases are a match to TRBD1. After removal of 6 bases from V and 7 bases from J, the junction contained 6 bases not matched to a gene. Germline-derived CDR1 and CDR2 are KGHSH and LQKENI. CDR3 length: 13 residues. CDR3 residues: CASSSSGGQPQHF. For the CDR3, the DNA is TGTGCCAGCTCGAGTTCAGGGGGGCAGCCCCAGCATTTT.

V is TRBV19 and J is TRBJ2-1; the match to TRBD1 covers 7 bases. The CDR3 runs to 15 residues. V was clipped by 5 bases and J by 11 bases; unmatched bases: 15. Germline V gene lookup returns CDR1 LNHDA and CDR2 SQIVND (reference sequence). The CDR3 region has the DNA TGTGCCAGTAGTGCCCGCAAGTCACCACAGGGGAAGCAGTTCTTC. Translated: CASSARKSPQGKQFF.

The chain combines TRBV19 with TRBJ2-7; 7 bases align to TRBD1. CDR1 and CDR2 from the germline V gene are LNHDA and SQIVND (reference sequence). This CDR3 spans 15 amino acids. V lost 5 bases to trimming and J lost 5 bases; unmatched junction nucleotides: 12. This CDR3 is CASSLKETGTNEQYF. As DNA, the CDR3 is TGTGCCAGTAGTTTGAAGGAGACAGGGACCAACGAGCAGTACTTC.

This sequence joins TRBV19 and TRBJ1-6, with 7 nucleotides matching TRBD1. Trimming removed 10 bases from V and 10 bases from J; junction bases left unmatched: 10. CDR1 is LNHDA, CDR2 SQIVND, per germline (reference sequence). The CDR3 is 13 residues long. The CDR3 spells CATTERGQSPLHF. The CDR3 DNA is TGTGCCACCACAGAGAGGGGGCAATCACCCCTCCACTTT.

The gene calls are TRBV5-1 and TRBJ1-4; TRBD1 agrees at 7 bases. This CDR3 contains 16 residues. The V gene end was trimmed by 4 bases and the J gene end by 7 bases; junction bases not matched to a gene: 13. Germline V lookup: CDR1 SGHRS, CDR2 YFSETQ. This CDR3 is CASSQSSGGRAEKLFF. The CDR3 DNA sequence: TGCGCCAGCAGCCAATCGTCAGGGGGTCGGGCTGAAAAACTGTTTTTT.

The J gene is TRBJ2-2, the V gene TRBV5-1, with 10 bases that match TRBD1. Germline CDR1 is SGHRS and CDR2 is YFSETQ. This CDR3 is built from 17 residues. V shed 3 bases, J shed 4 bases, and the junction held 9 bases outside the gene matches. CDR3 residues: CASSWMAGTGVTGELFF. CDR3 DNA: TGCGCCAGCAGCTGGATGGCCGGGACAGGGGTCACCGGGGAGCTGTTTTTT.

The chain has TRBV27 and TRBJ2-7; 7 positions match TRBD1. Germline-derived CDR1 and CDR2 are MNHEY and SMNVEV (reference sequence). J gave up 6 bases and V 3 bases, and 8 bases lay outside the gene matches. The CDR3 totals 14 residues. The DNA of the CDR3 is TGTGCCAGCAGTTTTGGTGGACAGGTCGGCGAGCAGTACTTC. Amino acid sequence: CASSFGGQVGEQYF.

This clone came up a few times. V gene TRBV7-9 combines with J gene TRBJ2-2, with D possibly TRBD1 on 6 matching bases. The CDR3 extends over 16 amino acids. The V end lost 5 bases, the J end lost 3 bases, and 16 bases lay between the germline ends. Germline V CDR1 and CDR2: SEHNR, FQNEAQ (reference sequence). The chain's CDR3 is CASSHRAFIDTGELFF. Here the CDR3 DNA reads TGTGCCAGCAGCCACAGGGCCTTCATAGACACCGGGGAGCTGTTTTTT. The full variable domain, rest sourced from reference TRBV7-9 and TRBJ2-2, is DTGVSQNPRHKITKRGQNVTFRCDPISEHNRLYWYRQTLGQGPEFLTYFQNEAQLEKSRLLSDRFSAERPKGSFSTLEIQRTEQGDSAMYLCASSHRAFIDTGELFFGEGSRLTVL.

The chain joins TRBV19 to TRBJ2-7; perhaps TRBD2 as D (5 bases). V lost 4 bases and J lost 12, with 31 bases in between. CDR1 LNHDA and CDR2 SQIVND come from the germline V gene (reference sequence). CDR3 length: 17 residues. CDR3: CASSTRPDRFLPGFRYF. The CDR3 DNA sequence: TGTGCCAGTAGTACTCGACCAGACCGTTTCTTGCCGGGGTTTCGGTACTTC.

The table lists this clone with a count of one. V is TRBV6-6 and J is TRBJ2-1; TRBD2 matches at 10 bases. The V and J ends lost 5 bases and 7 bases, in that order; junction bases with no gene match: 8. The CDR3 runs 15 residues. The germline CDR1 and CDR2 sequences are MNHNY and SVGAGI (reference sequence). This CDR3 reads CASSPLAGARNEQFF. CDR3 sequence (DNA): TGTGCCAGCAGTCCCCTAGCGGGGGCCAGGAATGAGCAGTTCTTC.

The V gene is TRBV5-1, the J gene TRBJ1-6; D call uncertain. The CDR3 has 16 amino acids. V lost 4 bases and J lost 0, with 11 bases in between. Per the germline V gene, CDR1 is SGHRS and CDR2 is YFSETQ. The CDR3 loop reads CASSADLSSYNSPLHF. The CDR3, as DNA: TGCGCCAGCAGCGCCGACTTAAGCTCCTATAATTCACCCCTCCACTTT.

In nucleotides, the CDR3 is TGTGCCAGCAGTATCACGGAGGATAGCAATCAGCCCCAGCATTTT. Translation gives CASSITEDSNQPQHF. The genes are TRBV2 and TRBJ1-5; D not resolved. This CDR3 has 15 residues. Per germline, CDR1 SNHLY and CDR2 FYNNEI. Trimming removed 5 bases from V and 0 bases from J, with 11 bases in between.

This chain links TRBV14 with TRBJ1-1, with D unresolved. With 4 bases removed from V and 1 base from J, the gap between germline ends came to 13 bases. Germline lookup yields CDR1 SGHDN and CDR2 FVKESK. This CDR3 is 15 amino acids long. In DNA, the CDR3 is TGTGCCAGCAGCCCCAGAGGTCTCCCGAACACTGAAGCTTTCTTT. Protein product: CASSPRGLPNTEAFF.

The chain links TRBV19 to TRBJ2-1; possibly TRBD1 for D (5 bases). The V gene's germline CDR1 is LNHDA and CDR2 SQIVND (reference sequence). V lost 4 bases and J lost 6, with 10 bases in between. CDR3 size: 13 residues. CDR3 in amino acids: CASSKGVVNEQFF. CDR3 in DNA: TGTGCCAGTAGTAAAGGGGTGGTCAATGAGCAGTTCTTC.

The chain is built from TRBV10-3 and TRBJ1-1, with D possibly matching TRBD1 (6 bases). The germline CDR1 and CDR2 sequences are ENHRY and SYGVKD. CDR3 length: 16 residues. The ends were cut back, 8 bases at V and 5 bases at J, with 24 bases in the middle. CDR3 sequence (DNA): TGTGCCATCGGTGTGGGGGGAGGGGGACGATGGACTGAAGCTTTCTTT. Its protein is CAIGVGGGGRWTEAFF.

The genes are TRBV19 and TRBJ2-5; 8 bases line up with TRBD2. The CDR3 consists of 15 residues. V was clipped by 3 bases and J by 5 bases; unmatched bases: 8. The germline V gene encodes CDR1 LNHDA and CDR2 SQIVND (reference sequence). This CDR3 is CASSMERGGLETQYF. The CDR3 bases are TGTGCCAGTAGTATGGAACGGGGGGGCCTCGAGACCCAGTACTTC.

The sample holds one count of this clone. CDR3 protein: CASSQSGWGDTQYF. In DNA form, the CDR3 reads TGTGCTAGCTCCCAATCAGGGTGGGGAGATACGCAGTATTTT. This chain uses TRBV12-5 with TRBJ2-3, with D possibly being TRBD1 (5 bases). CDR1 and CDR2 from the germline V gene are LGHNT and FRNRAP. The ends were cut back, 9 bases at V and 5 bases at J, with 18 bases in the middle. The CDR3 extends over 14 amino acids. Based on the CDR3 plus reference TRBV12-5 and TRBJ2-3, the full variable domain is DARVTQTPRHKVTEMGQEVTMRCQPILGHNTVFWYRQTMMQGLELLAYFRNRAPLDDSGMPKDRFSAEMPDATLATLKIQPSEPRDSAVYFCASSQSGWGDTQYFGPGTRLTVL.

V is TRBV27 and J is TRBJ1-1; D is unclear. The CDR3 has 13 residues. Germline V lookup: CDR1 MNHEY, CDR2 SMNVEV (reference sequence). V was cut by 4 bases and J by 1 base, with 7 bases left in between. The CDR3 region has the DNA TGTGCCAGCAGTTGGTCACAGAACACTGAAGCTTTCTTT. It encodes CASSWSQNTEAFF.

The J gene is TRBJ2-2, the V gene TRBV6-2 or TRBV6-3, with TRBD2 identical over 10 bases. V gave up 2 bases and J gave up 0 bases; unmatched junction bases: 6. The CDR3 covers 18 residues. Germline CDR1 and CDR2: MNHEY and SVGEGT. The CDR3 loop is CASSYRSGGATNTGELFF. The DNA for the CDR3 is TGTGCCAGCAGTTACCGAAGCGGGGGGGCTACGAACACCGGGGAGCTGTTTTTT.

This chain joins TRBV25-1 and TRBJ2-7; 8 positions match TRBD1. This CDR3 is built from 14 residues. Trimming took 4 bases from V and 5 from J; bases not matched to a gene: 7. Germline loops: CDR1 MGHDK, CDR2 SYGVNS. The chain's CDR3 is CASSGQGITDEQYF. The CDR3 coding sequence is TGTGCCAGCAGTGGACAGGGGATTACGGACGAGCAGTACTTC.

The V call is TRBV9, the J call TRBJ1-2, with 8 bases aligning to TRBD1. The CDR3 consists of 15 residues. V dropped 3 bases and J dropped 3; count of bases not matched to a gene: 7. CDR1 is SGDLS and CDR2 is YYNGEE in the germline V gene. CDR3 loop: CASSARTGLYYGYTF. The CDR3 DNA sequence: TGTGCCAGCAGCGCCAGGACAGGGCTTTACTATGGCTACACCTTC.

This clone was counted a few times. Distinct nucleotide sequences in the sample also encode this CDR3. The rearrangement links TRBV5-6 to TRBJ2-7, with TRBD2 matching over 13 bases. Trimming took 4 bases from V and 2 from J; bases not matched to a gene: 3. The CDR3 length is 15 residues. Germline CDR1 reads SGHDT; CDR2 reads YYEEEE. CDR3: CASSRLAGGTYEQYF. The CDR3 DNA follows: TGTGCCAGCAGCCGACTAGCGGGGGGCACCTACGAGCAGTACTTC.